The entry that follows covers one TCR beta chain sequence. The length of the CDR3 is 16 residues. The V end was cut by 4 bases, the J end by 0 bases, with 15 bases between. Germline lookup yields CDR1 KGHSY and CDR2 FQNENV. The data stem from a study of T cell changes during pregnancy in multiple sclerosis. Using immunoSEQ multiplex PCR, the repertoire was profiled, and TCRdb retains in-frame clones only, with some absent. Among about 80,000 clones listed, 92% were seen once. The source material was peripheral blood, sampled before pregnancy. V and J are TRBV16 and TRBJ1-1; D not certain. This receptor was taken from a female donor with multiple sclerosis, enrolled in a pregnancy study. CDR3 DNA: TGTGCCAGCAGCCCACACGTTTACGACTTGAACACTGAAGCTTTCTTT. Translation gives CASSPHVYDLNTEAFF.